This T cell receptor (beta chain) is drawn from a study of cytomegalovirus exposure and HLA in healthy donors. With 60 Vbeta and 13 Jbeta primers, the PCR was carried out. The repertoire was sequenced with immunoSEQ multiplex PCR; TCRdb's copy has only in-frame clones and lacks some. The sample lists under 150,000 clones, roughly 77% occurring once. General study results and limits: Immune exposure information comprised only CMV serostatus.

Participants comprised healthy donors of bone marrow. This CDR3 region has 14 residues. Germline values: CDR1 LGHNA, CDR2 YNFKEQ. Turning to this clone: Its target is unknown.

The chain employs TRBV4-2 and TRBJ2-5; D perhaps matches TRBD2 (5 bases). The end of the DNA aligns better with TRBJ2-7, so the J call may be wrong. The source material was PBMCs. This TCR came from a woman in her 40s in good health and CMV-seropositive. CDR3 nucleotides: TGTGCCAGCAGCCTCACGCCGGGGTCTGGCGAGCAGTACTTC. It codes for CASSLTPGSGEQYF.